This T cell receptor beta chain was sequenced for a study of beta chain features in type 1 diabetes. Findings of the study overall: Compared with healthy donors, patients appeared to share more similar naive, central memory and regulatory TCRB repertoires. Among all four CD4+ subsets, Type 1 diabetes patients had TCRB CDR3s that were moderately but significantly shorter.

CDR1 is SGHNT, CDR2 YENEEA, per germline. The CDR3 is 13 residues long. The V and J ends lost 5 bases and 2 bases respectively, with 8 bases between them. The isolated RNA, all of it, was reverse transcribed, so expressed TCRB transcripts were what got sequenced. Clones were sequenced by immunoSEQ multiplex PCR, and TCRdb holds only the in-frame ones, with some missing. The sample carries some 500,000 clones, approximately 10% recorded once. This clone was counted only a few times. Its antigen is unidentified. This chain joins TRBV11-3 and TRBJ2-3; unclear D gene. Sequences were obtained from naive CD4+ T cells from blood. The sequence came from a woman aged 18-29 years in good health. The CDR3 loop is CASSVYFTDTQYF. Written as DNA, the CDR3 is TGTGCCAGCAGCGTTTATTTCACAGATACGCAGTATTTT. Full variable domain (rest looked up from reference TRBV11-3 and TRBJ2-3): EAGVVQSPRYKIIEKKQPVAFWCNPISGHNTLYWYLQNLGQGPELLIRYENEEAVDDSQLPKDRFSAERLKGVDSTLKIQPAELGDSAVYLCASSVYFTDTQYFGPGTRLTVL.